These 29 T cell receptor beta chains originate from one sample sequenced in a study of regulatory T cells in long-lasting Graves disease. Both iRepertoire HTBI primers and Arm-PCR of CDR3 regions were used to build the TCR beta libraries. In TCRdb, the multiplex PCR reads were re-called with MiXCR into one record per CDR3 protein. The repertoire holds hundreds of thousands of distinct CDR3 sequences, with approximately 15% as singletons. Time point noted: newly diagnosed GD, antithyroid drugs for less than 3 months. After RNA was extracted from PBMCs, the TCR library was made from it. The same sample was also studied in work on T cells in Graves' hyperthyroidism and ophthalmopathy.

The sample was peripheral blood mononuclear cells (PBMCs), taken at new diagnosis, from a patient treated with antithyroid drugs. Receptors were obtained from a man aged 35 to 55 with Graves disease.

This clonotype was observed many times. The V and J genes are TRBV3-1 and TRBJ2-5; D remains ambiguous. Trimming cost V 0 bases and J 7 bases, with 6 bases left between them. The CDR3 length is 12 residues. Germline V gene sequence: CDR1 LGHDT, CDR2 YNNKEL (reference sequence). The CDR3 coding sequence is TGTGCCAGCAGCCAAGACCGGGTGACCCAGTACTTC. It translates to CASSQDRVTQYF.

This clonotype was seen ten or more times. This chain links TRBV4-1 with TRBJ2-3; D unclear. V was shortened by 1 base and J by 1 base, with 6 bases between the two germline ends. Germline values: CDR1 MGHRA, CDR2 YSYEKL. The CDR3 spans 14 residues. DNA of the CDR3: TGCGCCAGCAGCCAAGTCAGTGGCACAGATACGCAGTATTTT. It codes for CASSQVSGTDTQYF.

This clonotype has ten or more counts. The gene calls are TRBV5-1 and TRBJ2-3; 9 bases map to TRBD2. This CDR3 spans 17 amino acids. V lost 4 bases, J lost 1 base, and 10 bases stayed unmatched. The V gene's germline CDR1 is SGHRS and CDR2 YFSETQ. DNA for the CDR3: TGCGCCAGCAGCACCCTCGGGGCGGGGGGGCGCACAGATACGCAGTATTTT. This sequence encodes CASSTLGAGGRTDTQYF.

In its sample, this clonotype was seen many times. V is TRBV7-3 and J is TRBJ1-1; tentatively, D is TRBD1 (6 bases). Trimming took 6 bases from V and 4 from J, leaving 15 bases between them. The CDR3 consists of 14 residues. The germline CDR1 and CDR2 sequences are SGHTA and FQGTGA. The CDR3 loop is CASSPEPGATEAFF. DNA for the CDR3: TGTGCCAGCAGTCCAGAACCAGGGGCCACTGAAGCTTTCTTT.

The table lists this clonotype with a few counts. The chain couples TRBV5-6 to TRBJ1-1; D unresolved. The CDR3 contains 14 residues. V was cut by 3 bases and J by 2 bases, with 11 bases left in between. CDR1 is SGHDT and CDR2 is YYEEEE in the germline V gene. CDR3 DNA sequence: TGTGCCAGCAGCTACGGACCGTTAAACACTGAAGCTTTCTTT. Amino acids: CASSYGPLNTEAFF.

This clonotype was seen repeatedly, ten times or more. The chain is built from TRBV5-1 and TRBJ2-1, with 10 bases fitting TRBD1. This CDR3 has 16 residues. Germline values: CDR1 SGHRS, CDR2 YFSETQ. V shed 4 bases, J shed 4 bases, and the junction held 8 bases outside the gene matches. As DNA, the CDR3 is TGCGCCAGCAGCCCGACGGGACAGGGGATTTACAATGAGCAGTTCTTC. It is translated as CASSPTGQGIYNEQFF.

Worth noting for this clonotype: One base away lies a much larger clone, so this may be a sequencing read error. The chain links TRBV20-1 to TRBJ2-1, with TRBD1 matching 9 bases. The CDR3 has 16 residues. The germline gives CDR1 DFQATT, CDR2 SNEGSKA (reference sequence). V lost 1 base and J lost 10; bases outside the gene matches: 14. The CDR3 coding sequence is TGCAGTGCTAGAGCGGGGACAGGGTCTCTGCGCTACGAGCAGTTCTTC. Encoded protein: CSARAGTGSLRYEQFF.

This clonotype appeared a few times. This may come from a read error, since a much larger clone is one base off. The chain has TRBV7-9 and TRBJ2-7; D possibly corresponds to TRBD1 (5 bases). Trimming left V 3 bases short and J 2 bases short, with 8 bases between. Germline CDR1 is SEHNR and CDR2 is FQNEAQ (reference sequence). The CDR3 is 13 residues long. The CDR3 loop reads CASSFGHPYEQYF. The CDR3 DNA sequence: TGTGCCAGCAGCTTCGGACACCCCTACGAGCAGTACTTC.

This clonotype was seen at least ten times. V and J are TRBV20-1 and TRBJ2-2; weak D call: TRBD2 (6 bases). The V gene's germline CDR1 is DFQATT and CDR2 SNEGSKA (reference sequence). Deletions cut 2 bases from V and 2 bases from J, with 9 bases between. The CDR3 contains 14 residues. This CDR3 is CSARKGGNTGELFF. The CDR3 DNA is TGCAGTGCTAGAAAGGGAGGAAACACCGGGGAGCTGTTTTTT.

In its sample, this clonotype was seen many times. The chain has TRBV11-2 and TRBJ2-5; 9 bases map to TRBD1. The CDR3 spans 14 residues. The V gene's germline CDR1 is SGHAT and CDR2 FQNNGV. With V trimmed by 5 bases and J by 3 bases, 4 bases remained unmatched. Here the CDR3 reads CASSRDREKETQYF. CDR3 in DNA: TGTGCCAGCAGCCGGGACAGGGAAAAAGAGACCCAGTACTTC.

A note on this clonotype: A much larger clonotype is one base distant, so this may be a read error. J is TRBJ2-2 and V is TRBV2, with D perhaps TRBD2 (6 bases). This CDR3 has 15 residues. The germline V gene has CDR1 SNHLY and CDR2 FYNNEI. The CDR3 sequence: CASSEISGYTGEPFF. CDR3 in DNA: TGTGCCAGCAGTGAAATTAGCGGATACACCGGGGAGCCGTTTTTT.

The chain combines TRBV9 with TRBJ1-6; D might be TRBD1 (6 bases). V was clipped by 5 bases and J by 7 bases, with 13 bases between them. Germline V gene sequence: CDR1 SGDLS, CDR2 YYNGEE. This CDR3 has 14 residues. The CDR3 bases are TGTGCCAGCAGTGGCGGGGGGGCCAATTCACCCCTCCACTTT. Translation gives CASSGGGANSPLHF.

This clonotype came up many times. The rearrangement joins TRBV6-1 to TRBJ2-7, with D unclear. Germline assignment: CDR1 MNHNS and CDR2 SASEGT. Trimming cost V 4 bases and J 3 bases, with 7 bases left between them. This CDR3 is built from 12 residues. The CDR3 region is CASSVTSYEQYF. The CDR3 nucleotides read TGTGCCAGCAGTGTGACAAGCTACGAGCAGTACTTC.

The sample holds many counts of this clonotype. Sequence at one end of the junction differs from germline and may be a read error. The chain has TRBV18 and TRBJ1-1; 9 bases are shared with TRBD1. CDR3 length: 14 residues. Germline V gives CDR1 KGHSH, CDR2 LQKENI. The CDR3: CASSPGTGNAEAFF. For the CDR3, the DNA is TGTGCCAGCTCACCAGGGACAGGGAACGCTGAAGCTTTCTTT.

Worth noting for this clonotype: A much larger clone is a single base away; this may be a read error. This chain connects TRBV11-2 to TRBJ1-4; 9 bases align to TRBD1. The trim removed 5 bases at V and 8 bases at J, leaving 12 bases unmatched. The CDR3 sequence is 16 residues long. CDR1 SGHAT and CDR2 FQNNGV come from the germline V gene. The CDR3 bases are TGTGCCAGCAGCGTAGGAGACAGGGGGTTAGGGGAAAAACTGTTTTTT. This encodes CASSVGDRGLGEKLFF.

This clonotype was detected ten times or more. The chain employs TRBV5-4 and TRBJ2-3, with 7 bases identical to TRBD1. The CDR3 has 15 amino acids. Germline values: CDR1 SGHNT, CDR2 YYREEE (reference sequence). With V trimmed by 4 bases and J by 2 bases, 7 bases remained unmatched. CDR3 protein: CASSVGQLITDTQYF. CDR3 DNA sequence: TGTGCCAGCAGCGTGGGACAGCTGATCACAGATACGCAGTATTTT.

This clonotype occurred many times. V is TRBV12-3 or TRBV12-4 and J is TRBJ2-5; a possible D gene is TRBD2 (7 bases). The CDR3 loop spans 16 amino acids. Trimming took off 3 bases at V and 5 bases at J, with 19 bases between the two ends. The CDR3 is CASSLGGGGPQETQYF. In nucleotides, the CDR3 is TGTGCCAGCAGTTTGGGCGGCGGGGGCCCTCAGGAGACCCAGTACTTC.

This clonotype was picked up many times. V is TRBV2 and J is TRBJ1-1, with D unresolved. The germline gives CDR1 SNHLY, CDR2 FYNNEI. The V end was cut by 8 bases, the J end by 1 base, with 11 bases between. The CDR3 spans 13 residues. The CDR3 spells CASGRAPNTEAFF. The CDR3 bases are TGTGCCAGCGGGAGGGCCCCGAACACTGAAGCTTTCTTT.

This clonotype has a count of ten or more. V usage is TRBV27 and J usage is TRBJ2-7, with a weak D call TRBD1 (5 bases). The length of the CDR3 is 14 residues. Per germline, CDR1 MNHEY and CDR2 SMNVEV (reference sequence). The V end lost 5 bases, the J end lost 2 bases, and 13 bases lay between the germline ends. The CDR3 loop reads CASSVRVGTYEQYF. In DNA, the CDR3 is TGTGCCAGCAGTGTCAGGGTGGGGACCTACGAGCAGTACTTC.

This clonotype has at least ten counts. The gene calls are TRBV28 and TRBJ2-1; 10 nucleotides align to TRBD2. The germline V gene encodes CDR1 MDHEN and CDR2 SYDVKM. The CDR3 runs 16 residues. Losses at the gene ends were 6 bases for V and 8 bases for J; bases not matched to a gene: 13. This CDR3 is CASRSGGLAWGDEQFF. The CDR3 nucleotides are TGTGCCAGCAGGTCGGGGGGACTAGCGTGGGGAGATGAGCAGTTCTTC.

This clonotype was counted many times. V is TRBV6-1 and J is TRBJ2-1; maybe TRBD1 (5 bases). V was pared by 5 bases and J by 5 bases, with 13 bases between. Germline V gene sequence: CDR1 MNHNS, CDR2 SASEGT. The CDR3 extends over 14 amino acids. This chain's CDR3 is CASSTGHPNNEQFF. The CDR3 nucleotides are TGTGCCAGCAGTACCGGACACCCTAACAATGAGCAGTTCTTC.

This clonotype occurred many times. This rearrangement joins TRBV20-1 to TRBJ1-4; 7 bases match TRBD1. Germline V lookup: CDR1 DFQATT, CDR2 SNEGSKA (reference sequence). The CDR3 sequence is 13 residues long. The V gene end was trimmed by 6 bases and the J gene end by 8 bases; junction bases not matched to a gene: 9. CDR3 protein: CSAGGSRGEKLFF. In DNA, the CDR3 is TGCAGTGCAGGGGGGTCCAGGGGGGAAAAACTGTTTTTT.

This clonotype was observed a few times. The rearrangement uses TRBV6-2 or TRBV6-3 and TRBJ1-4, with TRBD1 identical over 7 bases. This CDR3 has 14 amino acids. With 6 bases clipped from V and 8 bases from J, the junction kept 9 bases outside the gene matches. Per the germline V gene, CDR1 is MNHEY and CDR2 is SVGEGT. CDR3 nucleotide sequence: TGTGCCAGCAGGACACCAGGGGGAACGGAAAAACTGTTTTTT. This encodes CASRTPGGTEKLFF.

This chain connects TRBV9 to TRBJ1-2, with TRBD1 matching 9 bases. The germline gives CDR1 SGDLS, CDR2 YYNGEE. CDR3 length: 13 amino acids. The junction had 6 bases not matched to a gene; V was cut back by 4 bases and J by 8 bases. Here the CDR3 reads CASSPQGARGYTF. For the CDR3, the DNA is TGTGCCAGCAGCCCACAGGGGGCCCGAGGCTACACCTTC.

About this clonotype: The DNA is left out, because the CDR3 cannot be placed on it with certainty; the CDR3 is given as TCRdb lists it. The chain couples TRBV6-5 to TRBJ1-1; the D segment call TRBD1 is taken from the table without a DNA check. Germline CDR1 MNHEY, CDR2 SVGAGI. The CDR3 is made up of 23 amino acids, end residues included. CDR3 sequence reads: CASSYRAPEYYEQYFGPDTEAFF.

There are many counts of this clonotype. The gene calls are TRBV5-1 and TRBJ2-3; D remains ambiguous. V lost 0 bases, J lost 2 bases, and 7 bases lay in between. The CDR3 runs to 14 residues. Germline values: CDR1 SGHRS, CDR2 YFSETQ. The CDR3 reads CASSLDLNTDTQYF. CDR3 bases: TGCGCCAGCAGCTTGGACCTAAACACAGATACGCAGTATTTT.

This clonotype was detected only a few times. This chain uses TRBV6-5 with TRBJ1-5; possible D gene TRBD1, 5 bases. The ends were cut back, 4 bases at V and 7 bases at J, with 11 bases in the middle. The CDR3 has 13 residues. Germline loops: CDR1 MNHEY, CDR2 SVGAGI. CDR3 sequence reads: CASSWQGGQPQHF. The CDR3 bases are TGTGCCAGCAGTTGGCAGGGAGGCCAGCCCCAGCATTTT.

This clonotype occurred many times. The chain is built from TRBV30 and TRBJ1-1; D is perhaps TRBD1 (5 bases). V lost 2 bases to trimming and J lost 9 bases, with 10 bases between them. CDR3 size: 11 residues. Germline CDR1 GTSNPN, CDR2 SVGIG (reference sequence). The CDR3 protein is CAWSQGGKAFF. CDR3 bases: TGTGCCTGGAGTCAGGGTGGGAAAGCTTTCTTT.

For this clonotype: Just one base apart from a much larger clone, this may be a read error. The missing conserved phenylalanine or tryptophan at the end of this CDR3 makes a read error likely. The V and J genes are TRBV28 and TRBJ2-7, with TRBD1 identical over 8 bases. The CDR3 runs to 13 residues. In germline, CDR1 is MDHEN, CDR2 SYDVKM. Trimming took 7 bases from V and 6 from J; bases not matched to a gene: 8. The CDR3 protein is CASIKQQGGEQYL. CDR3 DNA sequence: TGTGCCAGCATAAAACAACAGGGGGGCGAGCAGTACCTC.